This T cell receptor (beta chain) was identified during a study of cytomegalovirus exposure and HLA in healthy donors (dated by TCRdb to the late 2010s). The study in broad terms: According to an earlier analysis of 450 to 650 of the donors, about 170 million T cells yielded 117 million unique TCR beta sequences and about 300 Gb of sequence data. Of the roughly 390 genotyped donors, 75% to 85% were placed in the genetic ancestry cluster associated with self-reported Caucasian donors. All discovery cohort repertoires had been generated using a single sequencing platform. The aim of the study was to test whether cataloging public T cell receptors could identify signatures of past pathogen exposure. To predict cytomegalovirus infection status, the study brought together high-throughput TCR immunosequencing, statistical association of individual TCRs with disease status, and machine learning. The study used immunosequencing to profile the T cell repertoires of several hundred subjects and linked those repertoires to cytomegalovirus serostatus. Donor age, sex, ethnicity and CMV serostatus were compiled alongside the repertoire data. On average, around 240,000 unique TCR beta nucleotide sequences were sequenced per donor among several hundred genotyped donors of the cohort, with about 19% of those sequences being non-productive. A later genetic analysis took genome-wide SNP genotypes for about 55% of the roughly 700 donors and used that subset as a discovery cohort. In an earlier analysis of 550 to 700 of the donors, high-throughput TCR beta sequencing was used to judge whether each TCR beta V gene segment behaved as functional or pseudogenic. In addition to the first cohort of about 650 subjects, a separate validation cohort of some 120 different subjects was used. In the later analysis, no new phenotypic data were used to find candidate immune exposures; instead, reliance was placed on TCR beta sequences and their occurrence across donors. Because of strong linkage in the cohort, roughly 5 DR-DQ haplotypes were treated as single units for association and clustering. HLA typing covered class I and class II loci at four-digit resolution. The number of typed donors differed by locus: roughly 620-630 for A, B, C, DRB1 and DQB1; 500 to 550 for DQA1; approximately 600 for DPA1; and approximately 450 for DPB1. An early release covering approximately 600 HLA-typed donors comprised approximately 300 gigabases of sequencing data and roughly 85 million unique TCR sequences. A later analysis re-analyzed previously published TCR beta repertoires from approximately 670 donors and added high-resolution HLA genotyping to study TCR occurrence patterns.

Libraries were built with the immunoSEQ multiplex PCR assay. A mixture of 60 forward primers for TCR Vbeta segments and 13 reverse primers for TCR Jbeta segments was used in the multiplex PCR. A multiplex PCR assay on genomic DNA amplified the CDR3 region of rearranged TCR beta genes. On the Illumina HiSeq System, the amplified TCR beta libraries were sequenced as 87-base-pair reads. For the original study's pipeline: A later analysis counted about 82 million unique TCR beta chains across the approximately 700 repertoires, and some 11 million of these chains were shared by at least two donors. Raw reads were error-corrected and collapsed into unique sequences with a nearest-neighbor algorithm that merged closely related sequences to remove PCR and sequencing errors. Alignment of CDR3 sequences to IMGT reference sequences was used to assign V, D and J gene segments. For a sequence to be retained, a match of at least six nucleotides was required to both a V gene segment and a J gene segment. A rearrangement was called productive if the CDR3 had no stop codons and remained in frame with V and J, and every other rearrangement was called non-productive. CDR3 was defined according to IMGT convention as the region running from the second conserved V-encoded cysteine to the conserved J-encoded phenylalanine. The earlier analysis of about 620 of the donors excluded sequences that lacked an unambiguous match to a single V gene segment. An earlier analysis of some 610 of the donors called V segments functional above 56.7% productive rearrangements and segregating when the between-donor standard deviation exceeded 5%. A statistical classification framework was built to diagnose cytomegalovirus status from the catalog of TCR beta chain sequences. In a later analysis, TCR nucleotide sequences were compared against IMGT/GENE-DB human TR gene sequences so that V and J genes could be assigned. A later analysis assigned CDR3 sequences and most-parsimonious VDJ recombination scenarios with the TCRdist pipeline. A later analysis defined each TCR beta chain by its CDR3 amino acid sequence plus V-gene family, and excluded reads lacking a unique V-gene family. In a later analysis, a few hundred highly shared, low-generation-probability nucleotide sequences were removed to address suspected cross-contamination and a sequencing artifact. A later analysis calculated a clonal expansion index for each public chain from normalized within-repertoire ranks of inferred template counts. Generation probabilities in a later analysis came from a VDJ recombination model fitted to out-of-frame rearrangements, and those results were checked against IGoR. In a later analysis, TCR-TCR, TCR-HLA and TCR-CMV co-occurrence was scored with hypergeometric tests, and a repertoire-size bias correction was applied to TCR pairs. To estimate false discovery rates, a later analysis permuted the HLA or CMV assignments 20 times. In a later analysis, co-occurring TCRs were grouped with DBSCAN, and TCRdist sequence similarity was added when clustering was performed within HLA-allele-positive subsets. For co-occurrence clustering, repertoires with fewer than 30,000 or more than 120,000 public chains were excluded, along with 5 or 6 repertoires with anomalous nucleotide sharing. The immuneACCESS repertoire file appears here via TCRdb, limited to in-frame rearrangements. These files lack a portion of the clones; in checked studies, under half of the deficit traces to unresolved V genes, and the cause of the others is not known. V and J calls and clone size are given by that table; D and trimming were obtained from the DNA. The sample contains under 150,000 clones, about three quarters of them found a single time. The biggest ten clones account for approximately 15% of the sample.

V sheds 8 bases and J sheds 0 bases, leaving 11 bases between their ends. Including cysteine and phenylalanine, the CDR3 has 15 amino acids. Only the CDR3 DNA stays, 45 bases, in frame from base 1. Looking up the germline V gene yields CDR1 MNHNS and CDR2 SASEGT. Study-wide conclusions, independent of this receptor: Presence/absence analyses assumed roughly uniform sequencing depth across donors, an assumption that may not hold. Some IMGT-functional V segments, including TRBV6-2 and TRBV6-3, could not be distinguished by the 87-base-pair reads and were therefore excluded. HLA typing was unavailable for some donors at each locus, so association tests used only the typed subset. Across donors, most TCR sequences were observed very rarely, whereas some public TCRs were present in many individuals. Linkage disequilibrium might explain the correlated functional status among segregating V segments, but an unknown experimental factor could not be excluded. Only TCR beta chains were sequenced in this cohort, and the absence of alpha or paired-chain data limited detectable features. Compared with the roughly 670-donor mean, donors in an Asian-associated ancestry cluster had fewer N-insertions in productive TCRs, according to a later genetic analysis. A few of the identified cytomegalovirus-associated TCR beta chains were confirmed in vitro to be specific for cytomegalovirus antigens. In a later genetic analysis, a missense DCLRE1C variant was associated with V-gene and J-gene trimming of TCR beta chains, and the association was replicated in an independent cohort. In a later analysis, HLA-associated TCR beta chains were found to be more clonally expanded and to have lower generation probabilities than equally common non-associated chains. A cluster of highly shared sequence variants was judged likely to be a technical artifact of the sequencing pipeline. When HLA alleles, especially DR and DQ, strongly co-occurred, attributing TCR associations to individual alleles was difficult. A further reported finding was that TCR beta sequences accurately predicted the HLA-A and HLA-B alleles for most subjects in the first cohort. Because counts were too low, roughly 18 rarely observed V segments, including chromosome 9 orphons, were left out of the earlier analysis of approximately 500 of the donors. In a later analysis, most CMV-associated TCR beta chains were found to appear HLA-restricted, with HLA associations seemingly driven largely by CMV exposure. An earlier analysis of several hundred of the donors showed that most TCR beta V segments appeared in productive rearrangements either about 90% or about 30% of the time, which broadly matched IMGT annotations. In a later analysis, the rate of TCR association differed among HLA loci, with DRB1 alleles having the most associated TCRs and HLA-C alleles having the fewest. A later analysis reported that several top co-occurrence clusters appeared linked to parvovirus B19, influenza, CMV and Epstein-Barr virus. Specific HLA alleles were associated with 15,000 to 20,000 TCR beta sequences at a false discovery rate of 0.05 in a later analysis. In the study, some 160 TCR beta chains were listed as associated with cytomegalovirus. According to the authors, the approach could potentially be generalized to other disease states and immunological phenotypes. The classifier was reported to diagnose cytomegalovirus status with high specificity and sensitivity in both the original and validation cohorts. CMV serostatus was the only immune exposure information available for the cohort.

The cohort comprised under 700 healthy bone marrow donors. At the time of sampling, all cohort members were nominally healthy, though unrecorded immune exposures were likely present. Of the 650 to 750 cohort members, about 280 had positive CMV serostatus and approximately 360 had negative CMV serostatus, and CMV serostatus was not recorded for the donor. A peripheral blood sample was collected from each donor, and TCR beta sequencing was performed on peripheral blood mononuclear cells. Genomic DNA was extracted from the blood cell samples with the Qiagen DNeasy Blood Extraction Kit. A remark on this clone: Its cognate antigen has yet to be identified. No base quality information exists; no much larger clone differs at one position.

The TCR was taken from a human donor in good health. The V and J segments used are TRBV6-1 and TRBJ1-6, with TRBD1 as a weak D call on 6 bases. The source material was PBMCs. The nucleotides are TGTGCCAGCGATCAGGACAGCTCCTATAATTCACCCCTCCACTTT. Translated, it gives CASDQDSSYNSPLHF.